The T cell receptor (beta chain) described here comes from a study of T cells in Graves' hyperthyroidism and ophthalmopathy. Study information: Sampling of peripheral blood happened at initial diagnosis, prior to any treatment.

RNA transcripts gave rise to amplified TCR beta CDR3 regions. A set of HTBI primers served as the primers for a first-round RT-PCR of the TCR CDR3. Via MiXCR, TCRdb re-called the multiplex PCR reads, giving one row per CDR3 protein. The sample yields under 300,000 distinct CDR3 sequences, 10% to 15% seen once. Pregnant or lactating patients were excluded, as were those with uncontrolled infection or other autoimmune disease. Diagnoses were made from clinical symptoms, serum measures (thyroxine and TRAb), thyroid ultrasound and orbital computed tomography. This sequence was found in a woman aged 30 to 39 with Graves' hyperthyroidism that later progressed to Graves' ophthalmopathy. The specimen sequenced was blood.

The CDR3 region is CASSLSGVSPLHF. The CDR3 coding sequence is TGTGCCAGCAGCCTTTCAGGGGTTTCACCCCTCCACTTT. The V and J genes are TRBV14 and TRBJ1-6; TRBD1 might be the D (6 bases). Trimming removed 4 bases at V and 9 bases at J, with 10 bases between. Germline-derived CDR1 and CDR2 are SGHDN and FVKESK. CDR3 length equals 13 residues.